What follows are 27 T cell receptor beta chains derived from one specimen sequenced in a study of blood T cell repertoires in COVID-19. Clones were read by immunoSEQ multiplex PCR, and TCRdb kept only the in-frame ones, dropping some. In the table there are about 80,000 clones, roughly 88% of which are singletons. The sequenced material came from peripheral blood. The receptors here all came from a woman at least 80 years old with acute or convalescent COVID-19.

The V call is TRBV7-6, the J call TRBJ1-1; 9 bases match TRBD1. The germline CDR1 and CDR2 sequences are SGHVS and FNYEAQ. The CDR3 is 17 residues long. The V segment lost 2 bases and the J segment 3 bases; nucleotides outside the gene matches: 10. The CDR3 DNA is TGTGCCAGCAGCTTATTTGGGTTGGGACAGGGATACACTGAAGCTTTCTTT. It yields the protein CASSLFGLGQGYTEAFF.

On this clone: Germline and junction disagree at one end, which may indicate a read error. The CDR3 spells CASSLSIAGGPYNEQFF. CDR3 bases: TGTGCTAGCAGCTTATCAATAGCGGGAGGGCCCTACAATGAGCAGTTCTTC. The rearrangement uses TRBV7-7 and TRBJ2-1; 11 positions agree with TRBD2. Germline V gives CDR1 SSHAT, CDR2 FNYEAQ (reference sequence). CDR3 length equals 17 residues.

The chain employs TRBV10-2 and TRBJ1-1; TRBD1 matches 9 bases. CDR1 WSHSY and CDR2 SAAADI come from the germline V gene. The CDR3 is 15 residues long. Germline trimming cut 9 bases from V and 8 bases from J; bases unmatched to any gene: 16. The CDR3 loop is CASIDFGTGFSEAFF. CDR3 bases: TGCGCCAGTATAGATTTCGGGACAGGGTTCTCGGAAGCTTTCTTT.

This chain uses TRBV24-1 with TRBJ1-5; 7 bases match TRBD1. The CDR3 runs to 16 residues. Trimming took 3 bases from V and 0 from J; bases not matched to a gene: 4. The V gene's germline CDR1 is KGHDR and CDR2 SFDVKD. In nucleotides, the CDR3 is TGTGCCACCAGTGATGGGGGACAGAATAGCAATCAGCCCCAGCATTTT. Its translation: CATSDGGQNSNQPQHF.

The chain links TRBV19 to TRBJ1-2; TRBD1 might be the D (5 bases). Germline V gene lookup returns CDR1 LNHDA and CDR2 SQIVND (reference sequence). There are 17 residues in the CDR3. Trimming pared 0 bases from V and 3 bases from J, leaving 17 bases between. This CDR3 reads CASSIDPRQMKDYGYTF. The CDR3 DNA sequence: TGTGCCAGTAGTATAGACCCGAGACAGATGAAAGACTATGGCTACACCTTC.

The chain is built from TRBV5-1 and TRBJ2-7; the match to TRBD2 covers 7 bases. Trimming took 4 bases from V and 3 from J; bases not matched to a gene: 10. Looked up from germline, CDR1 is SGHRS and CDR2 is YFSETQ. The CDR3 sequence is 15 residues long. This chain's CDR3 is CASSPEGSGVYEQYF. The CDR3 region has the DNA TGCGCCAGCAGCCCGGAGGGGAGCGGGGTCTACGAGCAGTACTTC.

The gene calls are TRBV6-1 and TRBJ2-6; a possible D gene is TRBD1 (6 bases). Germline V gene data show CDR1 as MNHNS and CDR2 as SASEGT. The ends were cut back, 4 bases at V and 3 bases at J, with 16 bases in the middle. This CDR3 contains 17 residues. CDR3 region: CASSGGNRAGGANVLTF. CDR3 coding DNA: TGTGCCAGCAGTGGGGGGAACAGGGCAGGTGGGGCCAACGTCCTGACTTTC.

This clone appeared once. The rearrangement links TRBV30 to TRBJ1-3; D is uncertain. Germline lookup yields CDR1 GTSNPN and CDR2 SVGIG (reference sequence). The CDR3 has 13 amino acids. Trimming stripped 2 bases from V and 4 bases from J, with 9 bases between. The CDR3 DNA sequence: TGTGCCTGGAGTCAACAGCAGGGAAACACCATATATTTT. It yields the protein CAWSQQQGNTIYF.

The chain has TRBV3-1 (or the pseudogene TRBV3-2) and TRBJ1-2; D is possibly TRBD1 (5 bases). In germline, CDR1 is LGHDT, CDR2 YNNKEL (reference sequence). The CDR3 sequence is 14 residues long. V lost 3 bases, J lost 7 bases, and 15 bases lay in between. The CDR3 DNA is TGTGCCAGCAGCCACCACCCGGGGGGTAGTGGCTACACCTTC. It codes for CASSHHPGGSGYTF.

The CDR3 sequence is CAWSMNRGRSPLHF. In nucleotides, the CDR3 is TGTGCCTGGAGTATGAACAGGGGAAGATCACCCCTCCACTTT. The chain joins TRBV30 to TRBJ1-6, with 7 bases that match TRBD1. V gave up 2 bases and J gave up 10 bases; unmatched junction bases: 8. CDR3 length equals 14 residues. The germline CDR1 and CDR2 sequences are GTSNPN and SVGIG (reference sequence).

This clone was detected a few times. CDR3 sequence: CATSAGQGNQNEQFF. The CDR3 DNA is TGTGCCACCAGTGCCGGACAGGGGAACCAGAATGAGCAGTTCTTC. This rearrangement joins TRBV24-1 to TRBJ2-1; 9 positions agree with TRBD1. Germline V lookup: CDR1 KGHDR, CDR2 SFDVKD. CDR3 size: 15 residues. With V trimmed by 5 bases and J by 7 bases, 8 bases remained unmatched.

The genes are TRBV5-5 and TRBJ1-1; D is possibly TRBD1 (6 bases). V was clipped by 0 bases and J by 0 bases, with 12 bases between them. The CDR3 runs 16 residues. Germline assignment: CDR1 SGHKS and CDR2 YYEKEE (reference sequence). The CDR3 DNA sequence: TGTGCCAGCAGCTTGGCCGTAGGACAGCTGAACACTGAAGCTTTCTTT. This gives the protein CASSLAVGQLNTEAFF. Full variable domain (outside the CDR3, taken from reference TRBV5-5 and TRBJ1-1): DAGVTQSPTHLIKTRGQQVTLRCSPISGHKSVSWYQQVLGQGPQFIFQYYEKEERGRGNFPDRFSARQFPNYSSELNVNALLLGDSALYLCASSLAVGQLNTEAFFGQGTRLTVV.

The gene calls are TRBV5-4 and TRBJ1-1, with D possibly TRBD1 on 5 matching bases. V lost 4 bases to trimming and J lost 0 bases, with 10 bases between them. Germline CDR1 and CDR2: SGHNT and YYREEE (reference sequence). This CDR3 is 14 amino acids long. CDR3 sequence: CASSRQTVNTEAFF. Written as DNA, the CDR3 is TGTGCCAGCAGCCGGCAGACAGTGAACACTGAAGCTTTCTTT.

The chain has TRBV5-4 and TRBJ2-5; 12 nucleotides match TRBD2. Germline V gives CDR1 SGHNT, CDR2 YYREEE (reference sequence). Losses at the gene ends were 5 bases for V and 4 bases for J; bases not matched to a gene: 6. This CDR3 comprises 15 residues. The CDR3 sequence is CASRPGTSGRETQYF. DNA for the CDR3: TGTGCCAGCAGGCCGGGGACTAGCGGGCGAGAGACCCAGTACTTC.

This rearrangement joins TRBV7-9 to TRBJ2-7; 10 bases fit TRBD1. Looked up from germline, CDR1 is SEHNR and CDR2 is FQNEAQ (reference sequence). The V segment lost 7 bases and the J segment 7 bases; nucleotides outside the gene matches: 10. There are 14 residues in the CDR3. The CDR3 protein is CASTRDRGLGEQYF. The CDR3 coding sequence is TGTGCCAGCACCCGGGACAGGGGTCTTGGGGAGCAGTACTTC.

This chain uses TRBV5-1 with TRBJ1-2; TRBD1 agrees at 7 bases. In germline, CDR1 is SGHRS, CDR2 YFSETQ. The CDR3 extends over 16 amino acids. V was clipped by 0 bases and J by 7 bases; unmatched bases: 12. Written as DNA, the CDR3 is TGCGCCAGCAGCTTGGAAGGGACAGCAGAGTTTCGTGGCTACACCTTC. This codes for CASSLEGTAEFRGYTF.

The chain carries TRBV28 and TRBJ1-5; no clear D. The CDR3 contains 15 residues. The germline CDR1 and CDR2 sequences are MDHEN and SYDVKM. The V gene lost 2 bases and the J gene lost 0 bases, with 8 bases spanning the gap. The CDR3, as DNA: TGTGCCAGCAGTTTAGGTGCGTATAGCAATCAGCCCCAGCATTTT. Its translation is CASSLGAYSNQPQHF.

The gene calls are TRBV6-1 and TRBJ2-1; D remains ambiguous. Germline-derived CDR1 and CDR2 are MNHNS and SASEGT. The CDR3 runs to 15 residues. The V and J ends lost 2 bases and 5 bases respectively, with 13 bases between them. The CDR3 spells CASSEPSGFDNEQFF. The CDR3 DNA reads TGTGCCAGCAGTGAACCTTCAGGCTTCGACAATGAGCAGTTCTTC.

The chain recombines TRBV14 with TRBJ2-3, with a possible D match to TRBD2 (5 bases). The CDR3 has 16 amino acids. Germline loops: CDR1 SGHDN, CDR2 FVKESK. V was clipped by 1 base and J by 3 bases, with 14 bases between them. The CDR3 here is CASSQVGELVTDTQYF. The CDR3 bases are TGTGCCAGCAGCCAAGTTGGTGAACTAGTTACAGATACGCAGTATTTT. The full variable domain, its missing parts supplied by reference TRBV14 and TRBJ2-3, is EAGVTQFPSHSVIEKGQTVTLRCDPISGHDNLYWYRRVMGKEIKFLLHFVKESKQDESGMPNNRFLAERTGGTYSTLKVQPAELEDSGVYFCASSQVGELVTDTQYFGPGTRLTVL.

This rearrangement joins TRBV6-6 to TRBJ2-7; D is possibly TRBD2 (5 bases). V was pared by 2 bases and J by 3 bases, with 17 bases between. The CDR3 loop spans 16 amino acids. Germline V gene lookup returns CDR1 MNHNY and CDR2 SVGAGI (reference sequence). CDR3 nucleotide sequence: TGTGCCAGCAGTTACGGGAGTACTTACTCAGGCTACGAGCAGTACTTC. Protein sequence: CASSYGSTYSGYEQYF.

The chain joins TRBV7-2 to TRBJ2-7, with 8 bases fitting TRBD2. The CDR3 is made up of 15 amino acids. The V and J ends lost 1 base and 4 bases, in that order; junction bases with no gene match: 6. The germline V gene has CDR1 SGHTA and CDR2 FQGNSA. In DNA, the CDR3 is TGTGCCAGCAGCTTAGAAGCGGGGGCATATTACGAGCAGTACTTC. Residues: CASSLEAGAYYEQYF.

The chain uses TRBV5-5 and TRBJ2-1, with D perhaps TRBD2 (7 bases). The V and J ends lost 0 bases and 0 bases respectively, with 10 bases between them. This CDR3 contains 16 residues. Germline CDR1 is SGHKS and CDR2 is YYEKEE (reference sequence). Here the CDR3 DNA reads TGTGCCAGCAGCTTGGAGGGGGGGAGCTCCTACAATGAGCAGTTCTTC. As protein: CASSLEGGSSYNEQFF.

The V call is TRBV7-2, the J call TRBJ2-2; TRBD1 might be the D (6 bases). The V end was cut by 0 bases, the J end by 6 bases, with 11 bases between. Looked up from germline, CDR1 is SGHTA and CDR2 is FQGNSA. The CDR3 is made up of 15 amino acids. CDR3: CASSLAQTGSGELFF. The CDR3 DNA follows: TGTGCCAGCAGCTTAGCCCAGACAGGATCCGGGGAGCTGTTTTTT.

By sample fraction, this clone is medium-sized. The V gene is TRBV5-4, the J gene TRBJ1-4, with D possibly being TRBD1 (6 bases). The CDR3 runs to 13 residues. Trimming removed 2 bases at V and 8 bases at J, with 10 bases between. Per germline, CDR1 SGHNT and CDR2 YYREEE (reference sequence). This CDR3 reads CASSLDRSEKLFF. The CDR3 nucleotides read TGTGCCAGCAGCTTAGACAGGAGCGAAAAACTGTTTTTT.

The CDR3 DNA reads as TGCGCCAGCAGCCAAGAGGAGGTGCGGGGCGGGGGGCAAGAGACCCAGTACTTC. It is translated as CASSQEEVRGGGQETQYF. The chain joins TRBV4-1 to TRBJ2-5, with 8 bases that match TRBD2. CDR1 is MGHRA and CDR2 is YSYEKL in the germline V gene. J gave up 2 bases and V 0 bases, and 11 bases lay outside the gene matches. The CDR3 length is 18 residues.

V gene TRBV5-6 combines with J gene TRBJ1-4; the D is unclear. CDR1 is SGHDT and CDR2 is YYEEEE in the germline V gene. This CDR3 has 12 amino acids. Trimming pared 4 bases from V and 4 bases from J, leaving 5 bases between. The CDR3 DNA is TGTGCCAGCAGCCTTCTTAATGAAAAACTGTTTTTT. Translation gives CASSLLNEKLFF.

The rearrangement links TRBV6-1 to TRBJ1-5; 10 bases agree with TRBD1. The CDR3 totals 15 residues. With 3 bases clipped from V and 7 bases from J, the junction kept 6 bases outside the gene matches. CDR1 is MNHNS and CDR2 is SASEGT in the germline V gene. The CDR3 region is CASSETGGVGQPQHF. The CDR3 DNA sequence: TGTGCCAGCAGTGAGACAGGGGGCGTCGGGCAGCCCCAGCATTTT.